Ten or more counts support the clone carrying this T cell receptor beta chain. What it binds is unknown. Scientists made TCR beta libraries using quantitative 5'-RACE with molecular barcodes. From the 5' RACE reads, TCRdb called clonotypes with MiXCR, one entry per CDR3 protein. The sample holds approximately 520,000 distinct CDR3 sequences, approximately 5% seen once. This entry is derived from a study of CD8 T cells in ankylosing spondylitis. Overall study findings and caveats: Peripheral blood samples showed relatively rare disease-linked clones, and these clones were CD8+. Significantly higher representation of disease-linked clones was reported for matched ankylosing spondylitis synovial fluid. Before this, some motif variants had been reported in reactive arthritis synovial fluid and blood. Ankylosing spondylitis blood appeared to carry a characteristic TCR beta motif of 7 or 8 highly homologous variants.

Germline V gives CDR1 SGHRS, CDR2 YFSETQ. The CDR3 is made up of 16 amino acids. V shed 3 bases, J shed 6 bases, and the junction held 6 bases outside the gene matches. The chain links TRBV5-1 to TRBJ2-2, with 12 bases matching TRBD2. The sample consisted of blood, either unsorted or a sorted T cell fraction (not recorded which). This TCR came from a male donor with ankylosing spondylitis. The DNA of the CDR3 is TGCGCCAGCAGCTCCTGGACTAGCGGGGATGCCGGGGAGCTGTTTTTT. It encodes CASSSWTSGDAGELFF.